This is a list of T cell receptor beta chains from one sample in a study of blood T cell repertoires in COVID-19. Libraries were prepared by immunoSEQ multiplex PCR; TCRdb keeps only in-frame clonotypes and omits some of them. The data show around 290,000 clones, approximately 90% seen once. Sequenced input: peripheral blood. Source of these receptors: a woman aged 30 to 39 with COVID-19, enrolled during active disease. The CDR3 runs from the conserved cysteine through the conserved F or W. The D gene is left open where the match is weak. Expanded clones are given a class, and other clones once, few, many or no size at all.

cdr3_aa: CATSDALAGVHNEQFF
cdr3_nt: TGTGCCACCAGTGATGCGCTAGCGGGAGTCCACAATGAGCAGTTCTTC
j_call: TRBJ2-1
cdr3_length: 16
clone_size: -
v_call: TRBV24-1
d_call: TRBD2

cdr3_aa: CASSSGTLGYNEQFF
cdr3_nt: TGTGCCAGCAGCTCCGGGACTCTGGGGTACAATGAGCAGTTCTTC
j_call: TRBJ2-1
cdr3_length: 15
clone_size: -
v_call: TRBV5-5
d_call: -

cdr3_aa: CASSDGTGMYSPLHF
cdr3_nt: TGTGCCAGCAGTGACGGGACAGGGATGTATTCACCCCTCCACTTT
j_call: TRBJ1-6
cdr3_length: 15
clone_size: -
v_call: TRBV6-1
d_call: TRBD1

cdr3_aa: CASSLPGGHNEQFF
cdr3_nt: TGTGCCAGCAGCTTACCGGGGGGCCACAATGAGCAGTTCTTC
j_call: TRBJ2-1
cdr3_length: 14
clone_size: -
v_call: TRBV7-9
d_call: -

cdr3_aa: CASSSAQREYTEAFF
cdr3_nt: TGTGCCAGCAGTTCCGCCCAGAGGGAGTACACTGAAGCTTTCTTT
j_call: TRBJ1-1
cdr3_length: 15
clone_size: -
v_call: TRBV28
d_call: -

cdr3_aa: CASSLGQQETQYF
cdr3_nt: TGTGCCAGCAGCTTGGGACAGCAAGAGACCCAGTACTTC
j_call: TRBJ2-5
cdr3_length: 13
clone_size: -
v_call: TRBV5-4
d_call: -

cdr3_aa: CSVGAPGGPGDTQYF
cdr3_nt: TGCAGCGTCGGGGCCCCGGGAGGGCCAGGGGATACGCAGTATTTT
j_call: TRBJ2-3
cdr3_length: 15
clone_size: -
v_call: TRBV29-1
d_call: TRBD2

cdr3_aa: CASSQDPGLAGATEQFF
cdr3_nt: TGTGCCAGCAGCCAAGATCCGGGACTAGCGGGTGCGACTGAGCAGTTCTTC
j_call: TRBJ2-1
cdr3_length: 17
clone_size: -
v_call: TRBV4-2
d_call: TRBD2

cdr3_aa: CATSYRGNTEAFF
cdr3_nt: TGTGCCACCAGTTATCGAGGGAACACTGAAGCTTTCTTT
j_call: TRBJ1-1
cdr3_length: 13
clone_size: -
v_call: TRBV24-1
d_call: -

cdr3_aa: CASSLSQDEQFF
cdr3_nt: TGTGCCAGCAGTTTAAGTCAGGATGAGCAGTTCTTC
j_call: TRBJ2-1
cdr3_length: 12
clone_size: -
v_call: TRBV12-3/TRBV12-4
d_call: -

cdr3_aa: CATFRGTGRTEAFF
cdr3_nt: TGTGCCACCTTCCGAGGGACAGGGCGCACTGAAGCTTTCTTT
j_call: TRBJ1-1
cdr3_length: 14
clone_size: -
v_call: TRBV6-6
d_call: TRBD1

cdr3_aa: CASRPGGGGNTEAFF
cdr3_nt: TGTGCCAGCAGACCCGGGGGAGGGGGGAACACTGAAGCTTTCTTT
j_call: TRBJ1-1
cdr3_length: 15
clone_size: -
v_call: TRBV6-5
d_call: -

cdr3_aa: CASSPGGKEKLFF
cdr3_nt: TGTGCCAGCTCACCGGGGGGGAAGGAAAAACTGTTTTTT
j_call: TRBJ1-4
cdr3_length: 13
clone_size: -
v_call: TRBV18
d_call: -

cdr3_aa: CASRSDRSLLANYGYTF
cdr3_nt: TGTGCCAGTAGATCAGACAGGAGCCTTCTAGCTAACTATGGCTACACCTTC
j_call: TRBJ1-2
cdr3_length: 17
clone_size: once
v_call: TRBV19
d_call: -

cdr3_aa: CASSYSMTSGMYIQYF
cdr3_nt: TGTGCCAGCAGTTACTCGATGACTAGCGGGATGTACATTCAGTACTTC
j_call: TRBJ2-4
cdr3_length: 16
clone_size: once
v_call: TRBV6-2/TRBV6-3
d_call: TRBD2

cdr3_aa: CASRQTGLNEDRVDEQYF
cdr3_nt: TGTGCCAGCAGACAGACAGGACTAAATGAAGACAGGGTCGACGAGCAGTACTTC
j_call: TRBJ2-7
cdr3_length: 18
clone_size: -
v_call: TRBV28
d_call: -

cdr3_aa: CASSYNSPSTGELFF
cdr3_nt: TGTGCCAGCAGTTACAACAGTCCAAGCACCGGGGAGCTGTTTTTT
j_call: TRBJ2-2
cdr3_length: 15
clone_size: -
v_call: TRBV6-2/TRBV6-3
d_call: -

cdr3_aa: CASSEGVIGGAIQPQHF
cdr3_nt: TGTGCCAGCAGTGAAGGGGTGATAGGGGGGGCCATTCAGCCCCAGCATTTT
j_call: TRBJ1-5
cdr3_length: 17
clone_size: -
v_call: TRBV2
d_call: -

cdr3_aa: CASREGVWGYTF
cdr3_nt: TGTGCCAGCAGGGAGGGTGTTTGGGGCTACACCTTC
j_call: TRBJ1-2
cdr3_length: 12
clone_size: -
v_call: TRBV2
d_call: -

cdr3_aa: CASSDSKVIAGAIINEQYF
cdr3_nt: TGTGCCAGCAGTGACTCGAAGGTAATAGCGGGAGCAATCATCAACGAGCAGTACTTC
j_call: TRBJ2-7
cdr3_length: 19
clone_size: -
v_call: TRBV6-4
d_call: TRBD2

cdr3_aa: CASSERRGNTEAFF
cdr3_nt: TGTGCCAGCAGTGAGAGACGGGGGAACACTGAAGCTTTCTTT
j_call: TRBJ1-1
cdr3_length: 14
clone_size: -
v_call: TRBV6-1
d_call: -

cdr3_aa: CASTGLAGNTGELFF
cdr3_nt: TGTGCCAGCACCGGACTAGCGGGGAACACCGGGGAGCTGTTTTTT
j_call: TRBJ2-2
cdr3_length: 15
clone_size: -
v_call: TRBV6-5
d_call: TRBD2

cdr3_aa: CASSNRGLGPQHF
cdr3_nt: TGTGCCAGCAGTAACAGGGGGCTCGGGCCCCAGCATTTT
j_call: TRBJ1-5
cdr3_length: 13
clone_size: -
v_call: TRBV27
d_call: TRBD1

cdr3_aa: CASSPAGGGETQYF
cdr3_nt: TGTGCCAGTAGTCCCGCCGGGGGTGGCGAGACCCAGTACTTC
j_call: TRBJ2-5
cdr3_length: 14
clone_size: -
v_call: TRBV19
d_call: -

cdr3_aa: CASSEGGQGNYGYTF
cdr3_nt: TGTGCCAGCAGTGAAGGAGGACAGGGAAACTATGGCTACACCTTC
j_call: TRBJ1-2
cdr3_length: 15
clone_size: -
v_call: TRBV6-1
d_call: TRBD1

cdr3_aa: CASRGQGRTEAFF
cdr3_nt: TGTGCCAGCAGGGGACAGGGGAGAACTGAAGCTTTCTTT
j_call: TRBJ1-1
cdr3_length: 13
clone_size: -
v_call: TRBV11-2
d_call: TRBD1

cdr3_aa: CASSFNGAGGSEQFF
cdr3_nt: TGCGCCAGCAGCTTTAACGGGGCGGGAGGAAGTGAGCAGTTCTTC
j_call: TRBJ2-1
cdr3_length: 15
clone_size: -
v_call: TRBV5-1
d_call: TRBD2

cdr3_aa: CASSPRDRGAGELFF
cdr3_nt: TGCGCCAGCAGCCCGAGGGACAGGGGGGCCGGGGAGCTGTTTTTT
j_call: TRBJ2-2
cdr3_length: 15
clone_size: few
v_call: TRBV5-1
d_call: TRBD1

cdr3_aa: CASSESGRLNTEAFF
cdr3_nt: TGCGCCAGCAGTGAGTCGGGCAGATTAAACACTGAAGCTTTCTTT
j_call: TRBJ1-1
cdr3_length: 15
clone_size: -
v_call: TRBV10-1
d_call: -

cdr3_aa: CASSLSSLYEQYF
cdr3_nt: TGTGCCAGCAGTTTATCCAGTCTCTACGAGCAGTACTTC
j_call: TRBJ2-7
cdr3_length: 13
clone_size: once
v_call: TRBV12-3/TRBV12-4
d_call: -

cdr3_aa: CASRTGLTEAFF
cdr3_nt: TGTGCCAGTCGGACAGGGCTCACTGAAGCTTTCTTT
j_call: TRBJ1-1
cdr3_length: 12
clone_size: -
v_call: TRBV19
d_call: TRBD1

cdr3_aa: CSVRRGEGGIEQYF
cdr3_nt: TGCAGCGTTAGACGAGGGGAGGGGGGCATCGAGCAGTACTTC
j_call: TRBJ2-7
cdr3_length: 14
clone_size: once
v_call: TRBV29-1
d_call: -

cdr3_aa: CASSLAPGMNTEAFF
cdr3_nt: TGTGCCAGCAGCTTAGCCCCGGGAATGAACACTGAAGCTTTCTTT
j_call: TRBJ1-1
cdr3_length: 15
clone_size: -
v_call: TRBV7-2
d_call: -

cdr3_aa: CASSKDRGNNSPLHF
cdr3_nt: TGTGCCAGCAGTAAGGACAGGGGGAATAATTCACCCCTCCACTTT
j_call: TRBJ1-6
cdr3_length: 15
clone_size: -
v_call: TRBV28
d_call: TRBD1

cdr3_aa: CATSRDWDRFNYGYTF
cdr3_nt: TGTGCCACCAGCAGAGATTGGGACAGATTTAACTATGGCTACACCTTC
j_call: TRBJ1-2
cdr3_length: 16
clone_size: once
v_call: TRBV15
d_call: TRBD1

cdr3_aa: CASSEKTETSGSSYEQYF
cdr3_nt: TGTGCCAGCAGTGAGAAGACTGAGACTAGCGGGAGCTCCTACGAGCAGTACTTC
j_call: TRBJ2-7
cdr3_length: 18
clone_size: -
v_call: TRBV2
d_call: TRBD2

cdr3_aa: CASSPGGLVYGYTF
cdr3_nt: TGTGCCAGCAGTCCAGGGGGCTTGGTTTATGGCTACACCTTC
j_call: TRBJ1-2
cdr3_length: 14
clone_size: -
v_call: TRBV27
d_call: TRBD1

cdr3_aa: CASSGGQGIQDTQYF
cdr3_nt: TGTGCCAGCAGCGGAGGACAGGGTATTCAAGATACGCAGTATTTT
j_call: TRBJ2-3
cdr3_length: 15
clone_size: -
v_call: TRBV9
d_call: TRBD1

cdr3_aa: CACFGGSSYEQYF
cdr3_nt: TGTGCCTGCTTTGGCGGGAGCTCCTACGAGCAGTACTTC
j_call: TRBJ2-7
cdr3_length: 13
clone_size: -
v_call: TRBV30
d_call: TRBD2

cdr3_aa: CASSDRFNEQFF
cdr3_nt: TGTGCCAGCAGTGACAGGTTTAATGAGCAGTTCTTC
j_call: TRBJ2-1
cdr3_length: 12
clone_size: -
v_call: TRBV12-3/TRBV12-4
d_call: -

cdr3_aa: CASSPDRGGSQPQHF
cdr3_nt: TGTGCCAGCAGCCCGGACAGGGGCGGGAGTCAGCCCCAGCATTTT
j_call: TRBJ1-5
cdr3_length: 15
clone_size: -
v_call: TRBV6-5
d_call: TRBD1

cdr3_aa: CASSQTSGTVDEQFF
cdr3_nt: TGTGCCAGCAGCCAGACTAGCGGGACGGTGGATGAGCAGTTCTTC
j_call: TRBJ2-1
cdr3_length: 15
clone_size: few
v_call: TRBV4-2
d_call: TRBD2

cdr3_aa: CASSLALEYNEQFF
cdr3_nt: TGTGCCAGCAGCTTGGCACTAGAATACAATGAGCAGTTCTTC
j_call: TRBJ2-1
cdr3_length: 14
clone_size: -
v_call: TRBV5-8
d_call: -

cdr3_aa: CASRLGTGDFTEAFF
cdr3_nt: TGTGCCAGCAGATTAGGGACAGGAGATTTCACTGAAGCTTTCTTT
j_call: TRBJ1-1
cdr3_length: 15
clone_size: -
v_call: TRBV7-7
d_call: TRBD1

cdr3_aa: CAISRDNEGEKLFF
cdr3_nt: TGTGCCATCAGCCGGGACAACGAGGGGGAAAAACTGTTTTTT
j_call: TRBJ1-4
cdr3_length: 14
clone_size: -
v_call: TRBV10-3
d_call: -

cdr3_aa: CASSPNRLDRGRNEQFF
cdr3_nt: TGTGCCAGCTCACCTAACCGATTGGACAGGGGGAGGAATGAGCAGTTCTTC
j_call: TRBJ2-1
cdr3_length: 17
clone_size: -
v_call: TRBV18
d_call: TRBD1

cdr3_aa: CASSLVGVAGDSPDTQYF
cdr3_nt: TGTGCCAGCAGCTTAGTGGGGGTAGCGGGAGACTCCCCAGATACGCAGTATTTT
j_call: TRBJ2-3
cdr3_length: 18
clone_size: -
v_call: TRBV7-2
d_call: TRBD2

cdr3_aa: CASSLEGSSYNEQFF
cdr3_nt: TGTGCCAGCAGCTTAGAAGGGAGCTCCTACAATGAGCAGTTCTTC
j_call: TRBJ2-1
cdr3_length: 15
clone_size: few
v_call: TRBV7-9
d_call: -

cdr3_aa: CASSGGLAVGYEQYF
cdr3_nt: TGTGCCAGCAGCGGGGGACTAGCGGTTGGCTACGAGCAGTACTTC
j_call: TRBJ2-7
cdr3_length: 15
clone_size: -
v_call: TRBV7-2
d_call: TRBD2

cdr3_aa: CASREGGGPGYEQYF
cdr3_nt: TGTGCCAGCAGAGAGGGAGGGGGGCCCGGCTACGAGCAGTACTTC
j_call: TRBJ2-7
cdr3_length: 15
clone_size: -
v_call: TRBV27
d_call: -